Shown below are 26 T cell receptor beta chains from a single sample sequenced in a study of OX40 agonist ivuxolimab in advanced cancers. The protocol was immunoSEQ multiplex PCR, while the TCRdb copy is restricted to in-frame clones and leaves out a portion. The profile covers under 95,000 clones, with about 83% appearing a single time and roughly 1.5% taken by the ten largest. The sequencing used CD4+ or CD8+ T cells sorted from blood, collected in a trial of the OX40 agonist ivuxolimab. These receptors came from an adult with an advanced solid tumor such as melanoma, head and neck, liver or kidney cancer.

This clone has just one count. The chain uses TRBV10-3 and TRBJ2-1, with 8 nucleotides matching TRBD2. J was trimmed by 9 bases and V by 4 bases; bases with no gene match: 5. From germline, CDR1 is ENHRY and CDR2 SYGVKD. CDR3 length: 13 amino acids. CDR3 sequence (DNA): TGTGCCATCAGTGCAGGACTAGCCGGTGAGCAGTTCTTC. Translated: CAISAGLAGEQFF.

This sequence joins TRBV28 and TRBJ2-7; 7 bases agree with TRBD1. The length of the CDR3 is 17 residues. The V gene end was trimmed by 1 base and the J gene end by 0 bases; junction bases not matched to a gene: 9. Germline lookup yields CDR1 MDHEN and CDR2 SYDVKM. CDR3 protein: CASSLLGLRTGSYEQYF. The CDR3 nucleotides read TGTGCCAGCAGTTTATTAGGACTCAGGACAGGCTCCTACGAGCAGTACTTC.

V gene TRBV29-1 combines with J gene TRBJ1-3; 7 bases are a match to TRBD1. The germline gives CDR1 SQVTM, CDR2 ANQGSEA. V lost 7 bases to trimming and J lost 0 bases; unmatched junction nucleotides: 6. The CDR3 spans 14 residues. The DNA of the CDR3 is TGCAGCGCAAGGGGGCAGGGCTCTGGAAACACCATATATTTT. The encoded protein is CSARGQGSGNTIYF.

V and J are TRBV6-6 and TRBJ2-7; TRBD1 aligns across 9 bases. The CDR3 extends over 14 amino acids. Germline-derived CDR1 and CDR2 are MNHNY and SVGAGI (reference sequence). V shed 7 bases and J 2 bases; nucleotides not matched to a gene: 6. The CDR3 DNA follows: TGTGCCAGCAAAATCCGGGACAGGGCCTACGAGCAGTACTTC. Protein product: CASKIRDRAYEQYF.

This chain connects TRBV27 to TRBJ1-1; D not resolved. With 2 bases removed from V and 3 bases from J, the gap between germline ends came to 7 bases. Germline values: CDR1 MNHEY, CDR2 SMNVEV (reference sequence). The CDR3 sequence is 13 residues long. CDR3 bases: TGTGCCAGCAGTTTAACAGAATACACTGAAGCTTTCTTT. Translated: CASSLTEYTEAFF.

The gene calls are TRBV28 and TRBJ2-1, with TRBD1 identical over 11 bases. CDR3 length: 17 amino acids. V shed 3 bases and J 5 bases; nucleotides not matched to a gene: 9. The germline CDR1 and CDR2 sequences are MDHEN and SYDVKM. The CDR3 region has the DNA TGTGCCAGCAGTTTCAAAAAGGGACAGGGGGGCCACAATGAGCAGTTCTTC. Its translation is CASSFKKGQGGHNEQFF.

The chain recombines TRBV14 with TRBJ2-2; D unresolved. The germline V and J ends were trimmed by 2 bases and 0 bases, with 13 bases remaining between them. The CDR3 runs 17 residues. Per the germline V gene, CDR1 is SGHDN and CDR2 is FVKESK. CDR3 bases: TGTGCCAGCAGCCAAAGAATGACGGCTACGAACACCGGGGAGCTGTTTTTT. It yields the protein CASSQRMTATNTGELFF.

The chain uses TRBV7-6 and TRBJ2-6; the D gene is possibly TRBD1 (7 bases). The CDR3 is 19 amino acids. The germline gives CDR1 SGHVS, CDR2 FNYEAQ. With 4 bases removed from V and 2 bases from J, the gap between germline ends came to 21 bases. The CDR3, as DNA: TGTGCCAGCAGCTCTGGTATTGGAGGGGGCAGGACTGGGGCCAACGTCCTGACTTTC. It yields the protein CASSSGIGGGRTGANVLTF.

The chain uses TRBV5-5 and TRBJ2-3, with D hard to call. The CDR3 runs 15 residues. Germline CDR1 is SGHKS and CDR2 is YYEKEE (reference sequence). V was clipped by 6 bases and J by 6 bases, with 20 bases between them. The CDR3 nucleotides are TGTGCCAGCAACCTTATTGGGGTAGGAACGGATACGCAGTATTTT. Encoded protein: CASNLIGVGTDTQYF.

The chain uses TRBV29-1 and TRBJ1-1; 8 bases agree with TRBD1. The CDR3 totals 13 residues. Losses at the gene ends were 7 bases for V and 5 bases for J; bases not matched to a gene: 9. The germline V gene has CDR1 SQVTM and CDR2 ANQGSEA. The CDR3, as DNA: TGCAGCGCCGCGAGACAGGGGAGTACTGAAGCTTTCTTT. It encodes CSAARQGSTEAFF.

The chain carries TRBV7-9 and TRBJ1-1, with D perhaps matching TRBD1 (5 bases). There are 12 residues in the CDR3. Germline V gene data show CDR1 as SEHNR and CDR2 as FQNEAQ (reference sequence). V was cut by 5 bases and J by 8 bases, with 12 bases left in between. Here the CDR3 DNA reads TGTGCCAGCAGCCCCGACAGAACCGAAGCTTTCTTT. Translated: CASSPDRTEAFF.

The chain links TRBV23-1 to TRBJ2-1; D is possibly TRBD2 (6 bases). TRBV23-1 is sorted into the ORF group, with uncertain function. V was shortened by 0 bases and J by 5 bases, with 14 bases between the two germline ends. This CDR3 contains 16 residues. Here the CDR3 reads CASSQSKAGGNNEQFF. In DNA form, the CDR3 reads TGCGCCAGCAGTCAATCGAAAGCTGGCGGGAACAATGAGCAGTTCTTC.

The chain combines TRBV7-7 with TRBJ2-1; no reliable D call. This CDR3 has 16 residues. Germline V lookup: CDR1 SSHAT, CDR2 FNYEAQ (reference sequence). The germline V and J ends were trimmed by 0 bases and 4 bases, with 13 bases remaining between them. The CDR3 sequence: CASSLAGTALYNEQFF. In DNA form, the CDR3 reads TGTGCCAGCAGCTTAGCGGGCACAGCCCTTTACAATGAGCAGTTCTTC. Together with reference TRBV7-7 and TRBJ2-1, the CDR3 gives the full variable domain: GAGVSQSPRYKVTKRGQDVTLRCDPISSHATLYWYQQALGQGPEFLTYFNYEAQPDKSGLPSDRFSAERPEGSISTLTIQRTEQRDSAMYRCASSLAGTALYNEQFFGPGTRLTVL.

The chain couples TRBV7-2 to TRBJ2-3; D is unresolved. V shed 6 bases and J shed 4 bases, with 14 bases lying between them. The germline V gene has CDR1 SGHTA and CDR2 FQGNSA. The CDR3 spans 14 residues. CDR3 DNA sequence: TGTGCCAGCAGTTTTCCCCCCTTGGCAGATACGCAGTATTTT. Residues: CASSFPPLADTQYF. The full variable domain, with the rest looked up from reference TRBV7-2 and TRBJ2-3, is GAGVSQSPSNKVTEKGKDVELRCDPISGHTALYWYRQSLGQGLEFLIYFQGNSAPDKSGLPSDRFSAERTGGSVSTLTIQRTQQEDSAVYLCASSFPPLADTQYFGPGTRLTVL.

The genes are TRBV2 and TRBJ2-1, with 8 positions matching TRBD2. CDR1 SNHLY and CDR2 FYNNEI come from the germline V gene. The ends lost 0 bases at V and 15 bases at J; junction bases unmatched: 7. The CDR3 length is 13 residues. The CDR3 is CASSEAQRGLPFF. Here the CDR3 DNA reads TGTGCCAGCAGTGAAGCCCAGCGGGGGCTCCCGTTCTTC.

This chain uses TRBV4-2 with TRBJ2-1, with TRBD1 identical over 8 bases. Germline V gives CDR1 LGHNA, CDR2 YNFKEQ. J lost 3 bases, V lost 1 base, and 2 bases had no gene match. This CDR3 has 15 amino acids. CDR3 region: CASSQAGTGYNEQFF. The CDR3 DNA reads TGTGCCAGCAGCCAAGCCGGGACAGGCTACAATGAGCAGTTCTTC.

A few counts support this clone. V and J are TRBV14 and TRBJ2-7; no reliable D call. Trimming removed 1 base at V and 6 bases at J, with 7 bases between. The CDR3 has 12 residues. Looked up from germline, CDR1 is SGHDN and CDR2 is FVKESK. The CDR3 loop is CASSQVRSEQYF. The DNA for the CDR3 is TGTGCCAGCAGCCAAGTTAGGAGCGAGCAGTACTTC.

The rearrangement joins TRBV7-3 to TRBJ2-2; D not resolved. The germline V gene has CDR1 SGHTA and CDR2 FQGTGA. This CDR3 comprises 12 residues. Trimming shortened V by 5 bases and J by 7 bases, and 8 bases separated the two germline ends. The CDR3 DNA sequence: TGTGCCAGCAGCCCATCGTACGGGGAGCTGTTTTTT. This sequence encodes CASSPSYGELFF.

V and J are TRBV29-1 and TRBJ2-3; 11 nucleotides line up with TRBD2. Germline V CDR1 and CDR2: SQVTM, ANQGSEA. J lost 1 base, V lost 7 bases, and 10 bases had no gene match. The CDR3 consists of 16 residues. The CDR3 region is CSGRGSGGVGTDTQYF. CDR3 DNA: TGCAGCGGTCGGGGTAGCGGGGGGGTCGGCACAGATACGCAGTATTTT.

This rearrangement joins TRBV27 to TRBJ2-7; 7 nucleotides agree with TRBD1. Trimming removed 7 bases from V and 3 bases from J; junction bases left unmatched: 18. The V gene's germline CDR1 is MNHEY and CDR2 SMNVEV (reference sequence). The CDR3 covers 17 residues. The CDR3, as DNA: TGTGCCAGCATGGAATGGGCTGGAAGGGGGCGGAACTACGAGCAGTACTTC. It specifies CASMEWAGRGRNYEQYF.

The CDR3 reads CASSLRQGAFEKLFF. CDR3 DNA sequence: TGTGCCAGCAGTTTACGGCAGGGGGCATTTGAAAAACTGTTTTTT. This rearrangement joins TRBV28 to TRBJ1-4; 8 nucleotides agree with TRBD1. The CDR3 has 15 residues. After removal of 2 bases from V and 7 bases from J, the junction contained 6 bases not matched to a gene. CDR1 and CDR2 from the germline V gene are MDHEN and SYDVKM.

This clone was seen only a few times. The CDR3 protein is CSVVREDGYTF. Here the CDR3 DNA reads TGCAGCGTTGTGAGGGAGGACGGCTACACCTTC. V usage is TRBV29-1 and J usage is TRBJ1-2; D remains ambiguous. This CDR3 region has 11 residues. Per germline, CDR1 SQVTM and CDR2 ANQGSEA. Trimming took off 4 bases at V and 8 bases at J, with 11 bases between the two ends.

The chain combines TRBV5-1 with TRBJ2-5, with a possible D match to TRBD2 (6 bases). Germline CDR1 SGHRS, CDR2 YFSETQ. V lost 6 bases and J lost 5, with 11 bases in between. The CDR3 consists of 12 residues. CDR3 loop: CASKEGRETQYF. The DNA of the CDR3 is TGCGCCAGCAAGGAGGGCCGGGAGACCCAGTACTTC. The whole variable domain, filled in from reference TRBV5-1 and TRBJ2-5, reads KAGVTQTPRYLIKTRGQQVTLSCSPISGHRSVSWYQQTPGQGLQFLFEYFSETQRNKGNFPGRFSGRQFSNSRSEMNVSTLELGDSALYLCASKEGRETQYFGPGTRLLVL.

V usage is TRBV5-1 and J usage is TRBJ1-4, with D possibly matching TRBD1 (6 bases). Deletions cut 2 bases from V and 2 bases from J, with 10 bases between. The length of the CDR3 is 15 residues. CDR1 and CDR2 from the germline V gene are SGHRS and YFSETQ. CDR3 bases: TGCGCCAGCAGCTTACAGGGTCACACTAATGAAAAACTGTTTTTT. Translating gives CASSLQGHTNEKLFF.

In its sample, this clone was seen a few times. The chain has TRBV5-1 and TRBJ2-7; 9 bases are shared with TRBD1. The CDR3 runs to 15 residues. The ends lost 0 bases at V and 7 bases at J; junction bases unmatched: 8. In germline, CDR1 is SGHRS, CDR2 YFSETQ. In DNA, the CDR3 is TGCGCCAGCAGCTTGGAAGGGACAGGGCACCCGGAGCAGTACTTC. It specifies CASSLEGTGHPEQYF.

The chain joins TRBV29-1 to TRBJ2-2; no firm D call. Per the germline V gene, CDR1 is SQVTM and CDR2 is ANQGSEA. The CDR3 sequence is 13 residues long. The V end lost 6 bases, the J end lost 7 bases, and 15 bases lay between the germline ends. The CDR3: CSVAPRGIGELFF. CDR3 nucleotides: TGCAGCGTCGCTCCCCGTGGTATCGGGGAGCTGTTTTTT.